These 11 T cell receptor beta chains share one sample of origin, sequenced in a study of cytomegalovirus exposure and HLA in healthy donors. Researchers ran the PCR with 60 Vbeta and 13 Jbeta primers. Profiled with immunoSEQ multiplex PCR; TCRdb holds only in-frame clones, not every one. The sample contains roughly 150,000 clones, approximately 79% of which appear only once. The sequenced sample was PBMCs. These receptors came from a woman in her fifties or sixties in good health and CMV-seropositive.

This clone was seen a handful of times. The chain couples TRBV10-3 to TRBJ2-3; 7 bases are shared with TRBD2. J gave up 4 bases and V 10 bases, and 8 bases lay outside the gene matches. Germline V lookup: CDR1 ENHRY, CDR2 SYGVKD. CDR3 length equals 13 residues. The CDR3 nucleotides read TGTGCCACTACAGCGCGGGGGTCAGATACGCAGTATTTT. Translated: CATTARGSDTQYF.

CDR3 region: CASSQEGGQNEQFF. The CDR3 nucleotides read TGCGCCAGCAGCCAAGAAGGGGGCCAGAATGAGCAGTTCTTC. This chain uses TRBV4-1 with TRBJ2-1, with 7 bases matching TRBD1. Germline V lookup: CDR1 MGHRA, CDR2 YSYEKL. The CDR3 runs 14 residues. V lost 0 bases, J lost 7 bases, and 3 bases stayed unmatched.

The CDR3 DNA reads TGTGCCAGCAGCTTGGTGCAGGGCCGGGCAGGTTCACCCCTCCACTTT. Encoded protein: CASSLVQGRAGSPLHF. The rearrangement joins TRBV5-4 to TRBJ1-6; TRBD1 might be the D (5 bases). V was pared by 0 bases and J by 9 bases, with 16 bases between. The length of the CDR3 is 16 residues. Germline CDR1 is SGHNT and CDR2 is YYREEE (reference sequence).

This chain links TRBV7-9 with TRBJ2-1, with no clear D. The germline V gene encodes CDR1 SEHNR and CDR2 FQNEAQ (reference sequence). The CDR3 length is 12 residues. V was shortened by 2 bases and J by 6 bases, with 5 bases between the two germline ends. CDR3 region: CASSLTVNEQFF. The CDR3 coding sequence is TGTGCCAGCAGCTTAACTGTCAATGAGCAGTTCTTC.

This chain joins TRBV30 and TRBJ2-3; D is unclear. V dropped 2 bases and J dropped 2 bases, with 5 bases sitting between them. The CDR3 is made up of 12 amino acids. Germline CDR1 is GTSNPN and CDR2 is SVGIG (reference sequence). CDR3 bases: TGTGCCTGGAGTACTGTCACAGATACGCAGTATTTT. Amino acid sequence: CAWSTVTDTQYF.

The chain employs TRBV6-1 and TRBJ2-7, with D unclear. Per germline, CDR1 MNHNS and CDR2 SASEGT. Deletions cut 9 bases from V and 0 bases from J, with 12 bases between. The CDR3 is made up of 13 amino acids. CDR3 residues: CASTSRSSYEQYF. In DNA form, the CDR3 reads TGTGCCAGTACCTCGCGAAGCTCCTACGAGCAGTACTTC.

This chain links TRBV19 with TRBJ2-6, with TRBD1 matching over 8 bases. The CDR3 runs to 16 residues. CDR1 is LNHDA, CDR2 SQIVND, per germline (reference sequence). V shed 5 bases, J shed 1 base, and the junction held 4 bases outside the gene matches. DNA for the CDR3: TGTGCCAGTAGTCCTGGACAGGGTTCTGGGGCCAACGTCCTGACTTTC. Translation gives CASSPGQGSGANVLTF.

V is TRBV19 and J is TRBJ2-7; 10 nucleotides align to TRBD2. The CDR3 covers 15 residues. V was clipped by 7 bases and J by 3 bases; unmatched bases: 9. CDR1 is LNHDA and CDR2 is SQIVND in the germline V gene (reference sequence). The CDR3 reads CASNPSLAGDYEQYF. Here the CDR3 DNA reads TGTGCCAGTAATCCCTCCCTAGCGGGGGACTACGAGCAGTACTTC.

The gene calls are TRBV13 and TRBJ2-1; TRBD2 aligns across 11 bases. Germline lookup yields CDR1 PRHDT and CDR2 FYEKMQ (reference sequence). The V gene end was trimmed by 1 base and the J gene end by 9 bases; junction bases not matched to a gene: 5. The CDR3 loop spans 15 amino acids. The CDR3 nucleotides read TGTGCCAGCAGCTTAGATCGACTAGCGGGGACTGAGCAGTTCTTC. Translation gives CASSLDRLAGTEQFF.

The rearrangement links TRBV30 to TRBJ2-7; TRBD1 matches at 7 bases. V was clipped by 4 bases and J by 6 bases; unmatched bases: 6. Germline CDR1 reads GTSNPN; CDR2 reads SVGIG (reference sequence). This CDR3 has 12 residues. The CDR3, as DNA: TGTGCCTGGACAGGGGGTTCTGGCGAGCAGTACTTC. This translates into CAWTGGSGEQYF.

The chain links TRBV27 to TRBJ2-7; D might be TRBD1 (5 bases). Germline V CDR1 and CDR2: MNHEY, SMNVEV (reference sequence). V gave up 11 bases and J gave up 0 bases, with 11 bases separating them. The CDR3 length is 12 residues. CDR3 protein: CASGISSYEQYF. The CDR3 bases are TGTGCCTCAGGGATAAGCTCCTACGAGCAGTACTTC.